This TCR beta chain was sequenced during a study of blood T cells in healthy people across ages. Study findings and constraints: The diversity estimates, figures obtained from one million T cells, were considered underestimates. The donors' CMV status was not determined, possibly confounding changes in expanded clonotypes.

Peripheral blood from each donor was collected in a volume of approximately 10 milliliters. Regarding this clonotype: Its antigen is not identified.

The V gene's germline CDR1 is MDHEN and CDR2 SYDVKM. There are 13 residues in the CDR3. Trimming pared 6 bases from V and 2 bases from J, leaving 10 bases between. A second PCR of roughly 7 to 11 cycles used a sample-barcoded 5' primer and a J-beta primer mix. In TCRdb, the 5' RACE reads were re-called with MiXCR into one record per CDR3 protein. Among over 700,000 distinct CDR3 sequences, roughly 25% were seen once, and the ten largest hold just under 9.5%. These data are also associated with another study on T cells of mothers and their children. This second report adds: Whether related or unrelated, pairs show similar shaping of TCR recombination output by thymic selection.

The genes are TRBV28 and TRBJ1-2; the D is unclear. Specimen: blood. The TCR comes from a boy younger than 18 in good health. CDR3 sequence reads: CASSLRRNYGYTF. The CDR3 DNA reads TGTGCCAGCAGCCTCAGGAGAAACTATGGCTACACCTTC.